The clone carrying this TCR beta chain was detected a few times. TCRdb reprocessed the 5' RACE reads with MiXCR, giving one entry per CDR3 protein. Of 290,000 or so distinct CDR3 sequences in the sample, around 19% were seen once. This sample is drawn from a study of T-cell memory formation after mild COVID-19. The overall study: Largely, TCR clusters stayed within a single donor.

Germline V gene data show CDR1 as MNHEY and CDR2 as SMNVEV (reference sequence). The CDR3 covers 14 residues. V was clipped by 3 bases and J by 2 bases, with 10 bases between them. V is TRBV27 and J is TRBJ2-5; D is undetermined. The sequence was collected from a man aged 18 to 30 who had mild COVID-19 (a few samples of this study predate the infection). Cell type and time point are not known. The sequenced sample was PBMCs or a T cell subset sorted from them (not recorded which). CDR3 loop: CASSLWGKQETQYF. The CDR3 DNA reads TGTGCCAGCAGTTTGTGGGGAAAACAAGAGACCCAGTACTTC.